A selection of T cell receptor beta chains follows, all from one sample in a study of blood T cell repertoires in COVID-19. Libraries were prepared by immunoSEQ multiplex PCR; TCRdb keeps only in-frame clonotypes and omits some of them. The data contain roughly 330,000 clones, roughly 86% of them singletons. The sequenced sample was PBMCs or T cells enriched from blood (not recorded which). The receptors derive from a woman aged 30 to 39 who had recovered from COVID-19. CDR3s include the opening cysteine and the closing phenylalanine or tryptophan. The D gene is left open where the match is weak.

d_call | j_call | v_call | cdr3_aa
TRBD1 | TRBJ1-2 | TRBV7-2 | CASRQAGTGIYGYTF
NA | TRBJ1-2 | TRBV2 | CASSEGLGAAYTF
TRBD2 | TRBJ2-7 | TRBV7-2 | CASSLRALAGTYEQYF
TRBD2 | TRBJ2-3 | TRBV29-1 | CSVELSGGADTQYF
NA | TRBJ1-5 | TRBV10-2 | CASSEQEHQPQHF
NA | TRBJ1-2 | TRBV7-9 | CASSFLTGGGYTF
NA | TRBJ1-3 | TRBV30 | CAWSVSGRNTIYF
NA | TRBJ1-6 | TRBV4-3 | CASSPLLPGDNSPLHF
TRBD1 | TRBJ1-2 | TRBV7-9 | CASTIGGTGPGYTF
NA | TRBJ1-3 | TRBV5-1 | CASSTGFGNTIYF
TRBD1 | TRBJ1-1 | TRBV7-9 | CASSLFPGQGTTEAFF
TRBD2 | TRBJ2-5 | TRBV5-6 | CASSVSGVETQYF
NA | TRBJ2-3 | TRBV5-1 | CASSASPNTDTQYF
NA | TRBJ1-6 | TRBV27 | CASSSRTAADNSPLHF
NA | TRBJ2-3 | TRBV7-8 | CASSFTGGLPSTDTQYF
TRBD1 | TRBJ1-2 | TRBV25-1 | CASSQTGGHGYTF
TRBD2 | TRBJ2-3 | TRBV7-2 | CASTAGSRGLDPDTQYF
TRBD1 | TRBJ1-2 | TRBV10-3 | CAISDGTGDDGYTF
TRBD1 | TRBJ2-7 | TRBV6-2/TRBV6-3 | CASSYPGTGFYEQYF
NA | TRBJ1-5 | TRBV6-1 | CASSETWPAGQPQHF
NA | TRBJ1-2 | TRBV7-9 | CASSFNQVIGYTF
NA | TRBJ1-2 | TRBV7-2 | CASSQVFTWGYTF
NA | TRBJ1-6 | TRBV27 | CASSFRGLQPLHF
NA | TRBJ1-5 | TRBV4-1 | CASSQREAGLSNQPQHF
NA | TRBJ1-1 | TRBV6-4 | CASSEGGTEAFF
NA | TRBJ1-5 | TRBV21-1 | CAGGSDRANQPQHF
NA | TRBJ2-5 | TRBV6-5 | CASGVGAEETQYF
TRBD2 | TRBJ2-3 | TRBV5-1 | CASSFSGGTDTQYF
NA | TRBJ1-1 | TRBV11-2 | CASSFGGGGGTEAFF
NA | TRBJ1-2 | TRBV11-2 | CASSFTDSNYGYTF
TRBD2 | TRBJ2-7 | TRBV6-5 | CASSSGGNYEQYF
TRBD1 | TRBJ2-1 | TRBV2 | CASSEKAGGFPNEQFF
NA | TRBJ1-2 | TRBV6-5 | CASSSSDYGYTF
TRBD1 | TRBJ2-3 | TRBV15 | CATSRDRGLNTQYF
TRBD1 | TRBJ1-1 | TRBV6-5 | CASRSGQVNTEAFF
TRBD1 | TRBJ1-4 | TRBV5-1 | CASSSGQANEKLFF
NA | TRBJ1-2 | TRBV27 | CASSRTEGPYGYTF
NA | TRBJ1-6 | TRBV6-5 | CASSRAGPYNSPLHF
NA | TRBJ1-4 | TRBV6-5 | CASSYSGGNREKLFF
TRBD1 | TRBJ1-4 | TRBV2 | CASSELFGTGVHNEKLFF
TRBD2 | TRBJ2-5 | TRBV30 | CASTGLAGGETQYF
NA | TRBJ1-1 | TRBV6-5 | CASSRAVGGFIEAFF
NA | TRBJ1-6 | TRBV18 | CASSPMLGGFNSPLHF
TRBD2 | TRBJ2-7 | TRBV7-9 | CASSRGDSSYEQYF
NA | TRBJ1-1 | TRBV5-1 | CASSLSVMNTEAFF
TRBD2 | TRBJ2-1 | TRBV6-4 | CASSDRGTSGGADEQFF
TRBD1 | TRBJ2-5 | TRBV11-1 | CASSHLPGQAGETQYF